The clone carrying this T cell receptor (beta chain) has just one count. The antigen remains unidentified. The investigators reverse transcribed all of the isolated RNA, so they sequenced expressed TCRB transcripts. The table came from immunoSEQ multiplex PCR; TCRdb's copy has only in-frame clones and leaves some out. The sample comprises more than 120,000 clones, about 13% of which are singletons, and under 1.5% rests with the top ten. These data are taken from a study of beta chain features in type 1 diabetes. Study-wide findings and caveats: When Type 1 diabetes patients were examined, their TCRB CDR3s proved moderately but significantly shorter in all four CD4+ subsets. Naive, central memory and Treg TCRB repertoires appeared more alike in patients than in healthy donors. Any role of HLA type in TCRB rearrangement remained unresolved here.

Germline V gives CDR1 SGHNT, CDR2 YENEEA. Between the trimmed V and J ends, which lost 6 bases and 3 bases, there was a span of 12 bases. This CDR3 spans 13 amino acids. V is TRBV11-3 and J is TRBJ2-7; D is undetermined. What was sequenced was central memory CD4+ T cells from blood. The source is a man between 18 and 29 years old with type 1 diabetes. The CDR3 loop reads CASSFAESYEQYF. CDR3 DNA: TGTGCCAGCAGTTTTGCAGAAAGCTACGAGCAGTACTTC.